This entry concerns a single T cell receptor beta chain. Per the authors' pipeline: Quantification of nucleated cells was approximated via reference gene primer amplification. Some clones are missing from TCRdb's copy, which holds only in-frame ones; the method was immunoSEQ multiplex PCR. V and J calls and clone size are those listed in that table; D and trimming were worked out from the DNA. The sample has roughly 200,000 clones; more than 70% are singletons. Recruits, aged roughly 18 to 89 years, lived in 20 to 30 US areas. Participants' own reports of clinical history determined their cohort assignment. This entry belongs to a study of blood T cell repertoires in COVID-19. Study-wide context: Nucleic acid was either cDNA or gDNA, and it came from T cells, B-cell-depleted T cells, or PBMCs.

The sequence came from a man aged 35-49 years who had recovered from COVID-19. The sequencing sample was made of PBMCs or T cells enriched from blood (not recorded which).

The CDR3 nucleotides are TGTGCCTGGAGTGTGGGACTAGCCAAAAACATTCAGTACTTC. It yields the protein CAWSVGLAKNIQYF. V gene TRBV30 combines with J gene TRBJ2-4, with a tentative D call TRBD2 (6 bases). The CDR3 totals 14 residues. Germline V CDR1 and CDR2: GTSNPN, SVGIG (reference sequence). V gave up 0 bases and J gave up 0 bases, with 6 bases separating them. The full variable domain, with the rest looked up from reference TRBV30 and TRBJ2-4, is SQTIHQWPATLVQPVGSPLSLECTVEGTSNPNLYWYRQAAGRGLQLLFYSVGIGQISSEVPQNLSASRPQDRQFILSSKKLLLSDSGFYLCAWSVGLAKNIQYFGAGTRLSVL.